The rows below give T cell receptor beta chains drawn from one sample of a study of CD4+ T cells in melanoma. This table comes from immunoSEQ multiplex PCR, and its TCRdb copy is limited to in-frame clones, with some not included. The data hold more than 8,500 clones, with approximately 69% observed a single time. Material: peripheral blood. These receptors were obtained from a human donor with melanoma. Each CDR3 is given with its conserved first and last residue. The order of the fields is J gene, clone size, V gene, D gene, CDR3 length, CDR3 DNA, CDR3 protein. The D gene is left open where the match is weak. Where a row states a size, it is once, few, many or the class of an expanded clone; other rows omit it.

TRBJ2-3,NA,TRBV12-5,NA,13,TGTGCTAGTGGCCGGGACTTCACAGATACGCAGTATTTT,CASGRDFTDTQYF
TRBJ1-3,once,TRBV18,NA,16,TGTGCCAGCTCAAGGGACACCGGGAGCTCTGGAAACACCATATATTTT,CASSRDTGSSGNTIYF
TRBJ2-1,NA,TRBV19,TRBD1,14,TGTGCCAGTAGGGGGGACAGAGTCCTCAATGAGCAGTTCTTC,CASRGDRVLNEQFF
TRBJ2-2,NA,TRBV18,NA,15,TGTGCCAGCTCACAAGGGCCTCCGGGCACCGGGGAGCTGTTTTTT,CASSQGPPGTGELFF
TRBJ1-2,NA,TRBV27,NA,12,TGTGCCAGCAGGTCATGGAACTATGGCTACACCTTC,CASRSWNYGYTF
TRBJ1-1,NA,TRBV5-1,TRBD1,12,TGCGCCAGCAGCACGGACAGGGCGAGGGCTTTCTTT,CASSTDRARAFF
TRBJ1-2,NA,TRBV9,NA,16,TGTGCCAGCAGCGTAGAGCCCGACAGATCTAACTATGGCTACACCTTC,CASSVEPDRSNYGYTF
TRBJ1-6,few,TRBV7-9,NA,17,TGTGCCAGCAGCTCCCTTATGAGGGCAGGGTTGAATTCACCCCTCCACTTT,CASSSLMRAGLNSPLHF
TRBJ2-7,NA,TRBV11-2,NA,12,TGTGCCAGCAGCCTAAACACCTACGAGCAGTACTTC,CASSLNTYEQYF
TRBJ2-1,NA,TRBV7-9,TRBD2,17,TGTGCCAGCAGCTTAGGTAGCGGGGCTAGCTCCTACAATGAGCAGTTCTTC,CASSLGSGASSYNEQFF
TRBJ2-3,NA,TRBV9,NA,13,TGTGCCAGCAGCGTAGGTCTTACCGGTACGCAGTATTTT,CASSVGLTGTQYF
TRBJ2-7,once,TRBV4-1,TRBD1,22,TGCGCCAGCAGCCAAGATGTCTTGAACGGGACAGGGGGCGCGGGTAGGTCCTACGAGCAGTACTTC,CASSQDVLNGTGGAGRSYEQYF
TRBJ2-7,few,TRBV6-5,NA,11,TGTGCCAGCATCAACGGCCACGAGCAGTACTTC,CASINGHEQYF
TRBJ2-5,few,TRBV11-2,TRBD2,14,TGTGCCAGCAGCCGGACTAGCGTACAAGAGACCCAGTACTTC,CASSRTSVQETQYF
TRBJ2-2,NA,TRBV7-9,NA,15,TGTGCCAGCAGCTTAGTGGCAGCTTTCACCGGGGAGCTGTTTTTT,CASSLVAAFTGELFF
TRBJ2-7,NA,TRBV29-1,NA,14,TGCAGCGTTTATACAGAAGTGAGCTCCTACGAGCAGTACTTC,CSVYTEVSSYEQYF
TRBJ2-1,medium-sized,TRBV7-6,TRBD2,15,TGTGCCAGCAGCTTATTGGGCGGGGGAGCCGTTGAGCAGTTCTTC,CASSLLGGGAVEQFF